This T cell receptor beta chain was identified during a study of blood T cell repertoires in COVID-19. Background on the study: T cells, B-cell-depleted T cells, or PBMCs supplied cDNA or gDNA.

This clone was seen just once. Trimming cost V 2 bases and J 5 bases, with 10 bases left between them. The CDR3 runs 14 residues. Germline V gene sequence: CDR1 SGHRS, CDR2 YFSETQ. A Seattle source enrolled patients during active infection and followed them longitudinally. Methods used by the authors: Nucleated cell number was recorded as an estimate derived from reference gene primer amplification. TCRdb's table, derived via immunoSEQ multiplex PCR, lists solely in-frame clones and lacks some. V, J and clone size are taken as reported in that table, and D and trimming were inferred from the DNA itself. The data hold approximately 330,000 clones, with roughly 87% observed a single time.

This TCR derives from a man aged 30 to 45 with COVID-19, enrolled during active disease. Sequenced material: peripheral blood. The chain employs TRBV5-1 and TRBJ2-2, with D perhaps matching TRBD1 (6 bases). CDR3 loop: CASSLLQGTGELFF. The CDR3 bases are TGCGCCAGCAGCTTACTTCAGGGGACCGGGGAGCTGTTTTTT.